The subject of this entry is one TCR beta chain. CDR1 is LNHDA and CDR2 is SQIVND in the germline V gene (reference sequence). CDR3 length: 14 amino acids. V was shortened by 6 bases and J by 2 bases, with 13 bases between the two germline ends. Chemo-refractory metastatic non-small-cell lung cancer patients received focal radiation with ipilimumab CTLA-4 blockade. These data originate in a study of radiotherapy plus CTLA-4 blockade in lung cancer. Study overall: Objective responses were observed in approximately 20% of patients, and disease control was achieved by over 30%.

This table comes from immunoSEQ multiplex PCR, and its TCRdb copy is limited to in-frame clones, with some not included. The data show some 50,000 clones, almost 85% seen once. Specimen: peripheral blood, collected from a patient treated with radiotherapy plus ipilimumab. The V gene is TRBV19, the J gene TRBJ1-1, with D possibly matching TRBD1 (5 bases). This sequence was found in a human donor with non-small cell lung cancer whose response to radiotherapy plus ipilimumab could not be evaluated. CDR3 amino acids: CASRTDTPNTEAFF. In DNA, the CDR3 is TGTGCCAGTAGGACGGACACTCCCAACACTGAAGCTTTCTTT.